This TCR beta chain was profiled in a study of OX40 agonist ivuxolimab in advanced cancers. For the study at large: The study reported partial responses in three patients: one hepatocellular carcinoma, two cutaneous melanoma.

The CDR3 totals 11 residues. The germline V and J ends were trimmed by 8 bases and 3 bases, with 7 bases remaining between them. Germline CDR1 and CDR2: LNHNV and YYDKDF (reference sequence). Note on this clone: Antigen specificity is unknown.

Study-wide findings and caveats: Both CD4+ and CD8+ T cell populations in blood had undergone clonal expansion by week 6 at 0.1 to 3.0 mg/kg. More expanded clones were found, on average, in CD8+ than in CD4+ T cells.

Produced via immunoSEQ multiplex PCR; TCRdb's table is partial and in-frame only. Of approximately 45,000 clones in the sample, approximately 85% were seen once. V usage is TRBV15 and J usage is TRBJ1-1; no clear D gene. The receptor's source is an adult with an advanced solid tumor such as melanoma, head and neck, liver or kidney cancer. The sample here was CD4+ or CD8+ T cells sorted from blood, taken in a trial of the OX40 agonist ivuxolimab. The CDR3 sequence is CATLRDTEAFF. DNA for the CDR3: TGTGCCACCTTACGCGACACTGAAGCTTTCTTT.